The text below deals with one TCR beta chain. Antigen specificity is unknown. TCRdb's copy holds only in-frame clones and misses some; the assay was immunoSEQ multiplex PCR. The sample consists of around 180,000 clones, 88% of them appearing once. This entry is derived from a study of T cell responses to AZD1222 COVID-19 vaccine. At the level of the study: Second-dose intervals near 4 or 12 weeks were combined.

General observations from the study: Unmutated regions of variants are reportedly targeted by nearly half of spike-specific TCRs.

The starting material was peripheral blood, obtained on day 0 of AZD1222 vaccination. This TCR came from an adult in good health.

CDR3 nucleotide sequence: TGTGCCAGCAGCCCCCCCCCAGGAAGTGGCGAAAAACTGTTTTTT. Amino acids: CASSPPPGSGEKLFF. The chain links TRBV11-2 to TRBJ1-4; D remains unclear. Per germline, CDR1 SGHAT and CDR2 FQNNGV. The CDR3 sequence is 15 residues long. V gave up 5 bases and J gave up 8 bases, with 18 bases separating them.